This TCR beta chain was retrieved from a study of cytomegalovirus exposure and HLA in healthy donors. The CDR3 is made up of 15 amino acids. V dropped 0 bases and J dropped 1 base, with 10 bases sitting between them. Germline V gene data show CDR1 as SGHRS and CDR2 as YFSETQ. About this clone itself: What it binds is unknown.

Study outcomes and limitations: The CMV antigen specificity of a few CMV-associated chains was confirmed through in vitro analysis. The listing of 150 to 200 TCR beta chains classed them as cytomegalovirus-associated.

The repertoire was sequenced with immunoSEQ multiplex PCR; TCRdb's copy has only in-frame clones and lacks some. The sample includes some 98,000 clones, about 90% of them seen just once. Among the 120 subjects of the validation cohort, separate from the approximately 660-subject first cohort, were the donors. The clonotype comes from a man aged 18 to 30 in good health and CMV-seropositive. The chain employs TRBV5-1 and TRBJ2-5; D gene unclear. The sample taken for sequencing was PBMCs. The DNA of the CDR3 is TGCGCCAGCAGCTTGGCGGCAGGTTCCCAAGAGACCCAGTACTTC. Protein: CASSLAAGSQETQYF.